The 4 T cell receptor beta chains below come from one sample, sequenced in a study of blood T cell repertoires in COVID-19. Clones were read by immunoSEQ multiplex PCR, and TCRdb kept only the in-frame ones, dropping some. The top ten hold roughly 27% of the sample, which has tens of thousands of clones, about 80% seen once. The sample taken for sequencing was peripheral blood. The receptors derive from a man between 65 and 85 years old with active COVID-19.

This chain uses TRBV28 with TRBJ1-6; TRBD1 matches at 7 bases. V trimming: 5 bases; J trimming: 8 bases; junction bases outside the gene matches: 6. The germline V gene has CDR1 MDHEN and CDR2 SYDVKM. The CDR3 is 14 residues long. CDR3 region: CASSPLGGHSPLHF. CDR3 DNA: TGTGCCAGCAGTCCTCTAGGGGGCCATTCACCCCTCCACTTT.

V gene TRBV7-2 combines with J gene TRBJ1-3; a possible D gene is TRBD1 (6 bases). CDR1 SGHTA and CDR2 FQGNSA come from the germline V gene. There are 15 residues in the CDR3. Trimming removed 2 bases at V and 4 bases at J, with 12 bases between. CDR3 in DNA: TGTGCCAGCAGCTTACAGGGGAAATCAGGAAACACCATATATTTT. Amino acids: CASSLQGKSGNTIYF.

This clone was observed a few times. The V gene is TRBV27, the J gene TRBJ1-4; tentatively, D is TRBD1 (6 bases). Germline loops: CDR1 MNHEY, CDR2 SMNVEV (reference sequence). This CDR3 comprises 17 residues. Trimming took 5 bases from V and 7 from J, leaving 23 bases between them. Here the CDR3 DNA reads TGTGCCAGCAGTCCGAGTTCAGCCGGGGGGCGGGGTGAAAAACTGTTTTTT. It codes for CASSPSSAGGRGEKLFF.

The chain recombines TRBV5-1 with TRBJ1-4, with D perhaps matching TRBD1 (5 bases). CDR3 length: 16 amino acids. Trimming cost V 4 bases and J 0 bases, with 13 bases left between them. Germline V gene data show CDR1 as SGHRS and CDR2 as YFSETQ. CDR3 protein: CASSADISATNEKLFF. In DNA form, the CDR3 reads TGCGCCAGCAGCGCGGACATCTCTGCAACTAATGAAAAACTGTTTTTT.